The rows below give T cell receptor beta chains drawn from one sample of a study of blood T cell repertoires in COVID-19. Assay used: immunoSEQ multiplex PCR; TCRdb lists only in-frame clones, some missing. The table has about 52,000 clones, about 81% seen once. Sequenced sample: peripheral blood. All receptors come from a woman of 80 years or more with COVID-19, enrolled during active disease. Each CDR3 is given without its conserved first and last residue. Fields, in order: V gene, clone size, J gene, CDR3 protein. Clone sizes are given selectively: once, few, many, or a class where the clone is expanded.

V: TRBV30
size: .
J: TRBJ1-1
CDR3: AWSLTANTEAF

V: TRBV7-6
size: few
J: TRBJ2-7
CDR3: ASSKEGQGPYEQY

V: TRBV5-4
size: once
J: TRBJ2-5
CDR3: ASGSGTGGQETQY

V: TRBV30
size: once
J: TRBJ1-2
CDR3: AWSGRDRSVGYT

V: TRBV30
size: .
J: TRBJ2-7
CDR3: AWSEGGASYEQY

V: TRBV18
size: few
J: TRBJ1-4
CDR3: ASSPQGGEKLF

V: TRBV13
size: once
J: TRBJ2-2
CDR3: ASSLPGQGIGELF

V: TRBV30
size: .
J: TRBJ1-4
CDR3: AGGGPTRQKLF

V: TRBV5-1
size: .
J: TRBJ1-5
CDR3: ASNHRNQPQH

V: TRBV5-1
size: .
J: TRBJ2-7
CDR3: ASSWGRERGTYEQY

V: TRBV27
size: few
J: TRBJ1-1
CDR3: ASSFQQGLLPHTEAF

V: TRBV30
size: .
J: TRBJ2-7
CDR3: AWSRGGTGTYEQY

V: TRBV2
size: .
J: TRBJ1-2
CDR3: ASPKGQAVYGYT

V: TRBV23-1
size: .
J: TRBJ2-7
CDR3: ASSQVKRGTEYYEQY

V: TRBV7-9
size: .
J: TRBJ2-5
CDR3: ASSLAGRGETQY

V: TRBV5-1
size: .
J: TRBJ2-7
CDR3: ASSLFSAGAYEQY

V: TRBV6-6
size: once
J: TRBJ1-1
CDR3: ASSRRGSEAF

V: TRBV19
size: few
J: TRBJ2-1
CDR3: ASTRSGTRSYNEQF

V: TRBV19
size: .
J: TRBJ2-7
CDR3: ASSEVISYEQY

V: TRBV5-3
size: .
J: TRBJ1-2
CDR3: ARSPGTTGYGYT

V: TRBV2
size: once
J: TRBJ1-1
CDR3: ASSSPGQETSNTEAF

V: TRBV6-4
size: .
J: TRBJ2-1
CDR3: ASSPSGIVYEQF

V: TRBV9
size: .
J: TRBJ1-3
CDR3: ASSVGGEHSGNTIY

V: TRBV14
size: .
J: TRBJ2-6
CDR3: ASSPDRRANVLT

V: TRBV12-3/TRBV12-4
size: .
J: TRBJ1-2
CDR3: ASTQTTNYGYT

V: TRBV19
size: .
J: TRBJ1-3
CDR3: ASCTTGNTIY

V: TRBV19
size: .
J: TRBJ1-2
CDR3: ASSMGGSAYGYT

V: TRBV5-1
size: .
J: TRBJ2-2
CDR3: ASSLSEVRELF

V: TRBV2
size: .
J: TRBJ2-3
CDR3: ASSEALTEGDTQY

V: TRBV9
size: .
J: TRBJ2-5
CDR3: ASSVTTGSQETQY

V: TRBV6-1
size: few
J: TRBJ2-3
CDR3: ASSGGLSSSTDTQY

V: TRBV11-2
size: .
J: TRBJ2-7
CDR3: ASSQDRGGEQY

V: TRBV7-2
size: .
J: TRBJ2-5
CDR3: ASSLGFQQETQY

V: TRBV30
size: .
J: TRBJ1-1
CDR3: AWRRYGDTEAF

V: TRBV7-3
size: .
J: TRBJ1-1
CDR3: ASSLTSGAAMNTEAF

V: TRBV7-6
size: .
J: TRBJ1-1
CDR3: ASSTRTGQNTEAF

V: TRBV6-5
size: .
J: TRBJ1-1
CDR3: ASRDRDTEAF

V: TRBV11-2
size: .
J: TRBJ2-3
CDR3: ASSLKDRTTDTQY

V: TRBV18
size: .
J: TRBJ2-1
CDR3: ASSPLLAGVHEQF

V: TRBV11-3
size: .
J: TRBJ2-1
CDR3: ASSPGNIYNEQF

V: TRBV13
size: .
J: TRBJ1-1
CDR3: ASGEGTVFLNTEAF

V: TRBV28
size: .
J: TRBJ2-7
CDR3: LTSGNYEQY

V: TRBV5-1
size: .
J: TRBJ2-7
CDR3: ASSFKVQNLGQGSPEQY

V: TRBV4-1
size: .
J: TRBJ2-1
CDR3: ASSLFSGRPNNEQF

V: TRBV14
size: .
J: TRBJ2-1
CDR3: ASSPNRVHEQF